Each of the 18 T cell receptor beta chains below was sequenced from the same sample in a study of blood T cells in healthy people across ages. The second PCR ran about 6 to 11 cycles with a sample-barcoded 5' primer and J-beta primers. TCRdb reanalysed the 5' RACE reads using MiXCR and keeps one entry per CDR3 protein. Here the sample spans fewer than 2,000,000 distinct CDR3 sequences, about 39% being singletons. Sequences were obtained from blood. These receptor sequences come from a human donor in good health.

The chain links TRBV9 to TRBJ2-6; TRBD1 might be the D (5 bases). Trimming took off 3 bases at V and 0 bases at J, with 19 bases between the two ends. Per germline, CDR1 SGDLS and CDR2 YYNGEE. This CDR3 has 19 residues. This chain's CDR3 is CASSGWGRVIPSGANVLTF. CDR3 DNA: TGTGCCAGCAGCGGTTGGGGCAGGGTGATCCCCTCTGGGGCCAACGTCCTGACTTTC.

V gene TRBV5-1 combines with J gene TRBJ1-5, with TRBD1 identical over 8 bases. Per germline, CDR1 SGHRS and CDR2 YFSETQ. After removal of 2 bases from V and 8 bases from J, the junction contained 9 bases not matched to a gene. This CDR3 spans 15 amino acids. DNA of the CDR3: TGCGCCAGCAGCTTAGAGGACAGGGAGTATAAGCCCCAGCATTTT. Amino acid sequence: CASSLEDREYKPQHF.

The J gene is TRBJ2-5, the V gene TRBV5-6; TRBD2 matches 7 bases. This CDR3 is built from 14 residues. Germline V lookup: CDR1 SGHDT, CDR2 YYEEEE. V was pared by 3 bases and J by 11 bases, with 13 bases of the junction left unmatched. The CDR3 DNA is TGTGCCAGCAGCTGGATGGGGGGGTCGTACGGGCAGTACTTC. It encodes CASSWMGGSYGQYF.

The J gene is TRBJ2-1, the V gene TRBV4-3, with TRBD2 identical over 9 bases. Germline assignment: CDR1 LGHNA and CDR2 YSLEER. There are 16 residues in the CDR3. V gave up 4 bases and J gave up 4 bases; unmatched junction bases: 8. DNA for the CDR3: TGCGCCAGCAGCCCTCGTGGGACTAGCCCTTACAATGAGCAGTTCTTC. It is translated as CASSPRGTSPYNEQFF.

Worth noting for this clonotype: This clone may be a read error of a much larger clone one base away. The J gene is TRBJ2-4, the V gene TRBV7-6; maybe TRBD1 (5 bases). The better agreement between TRBJ2-7 and the DNA end casts doubt on the J call. The CDR3 contains 13 residues. Germline assignment: CDR1 SGHVS and CDR2 FNYEAQ. The CDR3 DNA sequence: TGTGTCAGCAGCCTAGGGGAACCCTACGAGCAGTACTTC. It codes for CVSSLGEPYEQYF.

CDR3 residues: CASSSLGTVGYTF. The CDR3 DNA reads TGTGCCAGCAGTTCTCTTGGGACAGTTGGCTACACCTTC. J is TRBJ1-2 and V is TRBV6-2 or TRBV6-3; the match to TRBD1 covers 7 bases. From germline, CDR1 is MNHEY and CDR2 SVGEGT. The CDR3 has 13 amino acids. J lost 7 bases, V lost 4 bases, and 6 bases had no gene match.

The chain couples TRBV30 to TRBJ1-4; D unclear. This CDR3 spans 10 amino acids. V was clipped by 5 bases and J by 5 bases, with 3 bases between them. Germline V CDR1 and CDR2: GTSNPN, SVGIG (reference sequence). The CDR3 reads CAWENEKLFF. The CDR3 DNA sequence: TGTGCCTGGGAAAATGAAAAACTGTTTTTT.

The chain is built from TRBV19 and TRBJ2-3; D unresolved. Germline lookup yields CDR1 LNHDA and CDR2 SQIVND (reference sequence). V was trimmed by 6 bases and J by 4 bases, leaving 14 bases between them. The CDR3 consists of 14 residues. The CDR3 spells CASSPSSLPDTQYF. The CDR3 region has the DNA TGTGCCAGTAGCCCTAGTTCTCTGCCAGATACGCAGTATTTT. Full variable domain (outside the CDR3, taken from reference TRBV19 and TRBJ2-3): DGGITQSPKYLFRKEGQNVTLSCEQNLNHDAMYWYRQDPGQGLRLIYYSQIVNDFQKGDIAEGYSVSREKKESFPLTVTSAQKNPTAFYLCASSPSSLPDTQYFGPGTRLTVL.

The chain is built from TRBV5-5 and TRBJ1-1, with D maybe TRBD1 (6 bases). The CDR3 spans 13 residues. The ends were cut back, 0 bases at V and 11 bases at J, with 14 bases in the middle. From germline, CDR1 is SGHKS and CDR2 YYEKEE (reference sequence). CDR3 in amino acids: CASSLDRAFGAFF. DNA of the CDR3: TGTGCCAGCAGCTTGGACAGGGCGTTTGGGGCTTTCTTT.

Of note for this clonotype: A read error may account for a junction end that differs from germline. V usage is TRBV7-8 and J usage is TRBJ2-4; TRBD2 agrees at 9 bases. The CDR3 extends over 17 amino acids. Germline V gives CDR1 SGHVS, CDR2 FQNEAQ. The CDR3 reads CVSSLAINRAGGDIQYF. The CDR3 nucleotides are TGTGTCAGCAGCTTAGCGATTAACAGAGCGGGGGGAGACATTCAGTACTTC. The whole variable domain, remainder taken from reference TRBV7-8 and TRBJ2-4, is GAGVSQSPRYKVAKRGQDVALRCDPISGHVSLFWYQQALGQGPEFLTYFQNEAQLDKSGLPSDRFFAERPEGSVSTLKIQRTQQEDSAVYLCVSSLAINRAGGDIQYFGAGTRLSVL.

This CDR3 reads CASSQGQGEQFF. The CDR3 bases are TGTGCCAGCAGCCAGGGTCAGGGTGAGCAGTTCTTC. The V and J genes are TRBV4-2 and TRBJ2-1; a weak D match, TRBD1 (5 bases). V was cut by 3 bases and J by 9 bases, with 9 bases left in between. Germline V gene sequence: CDR1 LGHNA, CDR2 YNFKEQ. There are 12 residues in the CDR3.

This clonotype was picked up a small number of times. The CDR3 sequence: CAISSTGTGDYNEQFF. The DNA for the CDR3 is TGTGCCATCAGTTCTACCGGGACAGGGGATTACAATGAGCAGTTCTTC. The rearrangement joins TRBV10-3 to TRBJ2-1; 10 bases are a match to TRBD1. The trim removed 5 bases at V and 4 bases at J, leaving 8 bases unmatched. Germline loops: CDR1 ENHRY, CDR2 SYGVKD. This CDR3 is 16 amino acids long.

This clonotype was counted between two and nine times. J is TRBJ1-2 and V is TRBV12-3 or TRBV12-4; no reliable D call. The CDR3 loop spans 12 amino acids. The V gene lost 3 bases and the J gene lost 4 bases, with 6 bases spanning the gap. The CDR3 loop is CASSFVGYGYTF. DNA of the CDR3: TGTGCCAGCAGTTTTGTAGGCTATGGCTACACCTTC.

This chain connects TRBV20-1 to TRBJ2-7; tentatively, D is TRBD2 (6 bases). This CDR3 comprises 14 residues. Trimming removed 6 bases from V and 1 base from J, with 16 bases in between. Germline lookup yields CDR1 DFQATT and CDR2 SNEGSKA (reference sequence). The CDR3 loop is CSAQLGGFSYEQYF. The CDR3 DNA sequence: TGCAGTGCCCAACTGGGGGGTTTTTCCTACGAGCAGTACTTC.

In this sample, this clonotype turned up a few times. V usage is TRBV20-1 and J usage is TRBJ1-2; 8 bases are shared with TRBD1. V lost 4 bases and J lost 6; bases outside the gene matches: 4. Germline lookup yields CDR1 DFQATT and CDR2 SNEGSKA (reference sequence). The length of the CDR3 is 12 residues. CDR3 in amino acids: CSATQGANGYTF. The DNA for the CDR3 is TGCAGTGCTACCCAGGGGGCAAATGGCTACACCTTC.

This clonotype was found many times. V and J are TRBV4-3 and TRBJ2-7; weak D call: TRBD2 (6 bases). The CDR3 has 15 amino acids. V was pared by 0 bases and J by 3 bases, with 12 bases between. Germline assignment: CDR1 LGHNA and CDR2 YSLEER. The CDR3 region has the DNA TGCGCCAGCAGCCAAGATTGGGGGGTTATCTACGAGCAGTACTTC. It yields the protein CASSQDWGVIYEQYF.

This clonotype has only a few counts. The germline gene is not matched at one end of the junction; a read error may be the cause. The rearrangement uses TRBV20-1 and TRBJ1-2; D is uncertain. This CDR3 is built from 13 residues. Germline-derived CDR1 and CDR2 are DFQATT and SNEGSKA (reference sequence). The CDR3, as DNA: TGCAGTGCCGTTCCCCCGTTTGACTACGGCTACACCTTC. Protein: CSAVPPFDYGYTF.

V is TRBV18 and J is TRBJ1-6; no firm D call. The V end was cut by 2 bases, the J end by 3 bases, with 14 bases between. This CDR3 is built from 17 residues. Germline CDR1 and CDR2: KGHSH and LQKENI. In nucleotides, the CDR3 is TGTGCCAGCTCACCATCCCCAACTATCCACTATAATTCACCCCTCCACTTT. As protein: CASSPSPTIHYNSPLHF.